This TCR beta chain is drawn from a study of a mutant IDH1 vaccine in newly diagnosed glioma. Turning to the study itself: Onset of vaccination occurred 4-6 weeks following radiotherapy alone, or with temozolomide cycles.

V lost 4 bases to trimming and J lost 5 bases; unmatched junction nucleotides: 9. Germline values: CDR1 SGHNT, CDR2 YYREEE (reference sequence). The CDR3 consists of 15 residues. Method: immunoSEQ multiplex PCR; TCRdb's copy keeps in-frame clones and lacks some. The sample has 40,000 or so clones, around 82% seen once; the top ten hold roughly a sixth. Time point of the sample: week 47, end of study. The investigators gave 300 ug of mutant IDH1 20-mer peptide in each vaccine dose, together with topical imiquimod. During weeks 1, 3, 5, 7, 11, 15, 19 and 23, patients received eight vaccinations. This clone was picked up one time. Its antigen is unidentified.

The specimen comprised PBMCs, sampled from a glioma patient whose treatment included an IDH1 peptide vaccine. The chain joins TRBV5-4 to TRBJ2-3, with 8 positions matching TRBD1. The source is a man aged 18 to 35 with glioma. Some clones in this sample may be carry-over from other donors' samples. CDR3 amino acids: CASSPSSRGQDTQYF. The CDR3 nucleotides read TGTGCCAGCAGCCCTTCGTCCAGGGGGCAAGATACGCAGTATTTT.